These 10 T cell receptor beta chains were all obtained from the same sample, sequenced in a study of CD8+CD57+ T cells in acquired aplastic anemia. Flow cytometry had shown expanded CD8+CD57+ cells in the patients chosen for sequencing. Template material for TCR beta VDJ and CDR3 profiling consisted of genomic DNA. TCRdb reprocessed the reads via MiXCR and lists one record per CDR3 protein. Of under 250,000 distinct CDR3 sequences in the sample, roughly two thirds were seen once. Material: sorted CD4+, CD8+, or CD8+CD57+ T cells (not recorded which) from PBMCs. Every receptor here comes from a human donor with aplastic anemia.

The rearrangement uses TRBV7-2 and TRBJ1-2; no reliable D call. Germline loops: CDR1 SGHTA, CDR2 FQGNSA. Deletions cut 0 bases from V and 8 bases from J, with 16 bases between. CDR3 length equals 15 residues. CDR3 in DNA: TGTGCCAGCAGCTTAGCGAGCGGTCTAAGGATGGGCTACACCTTC. This encodes CASSLASGLRMGYTF.

This chain uses TRBV20-1 with TRBJ1-1; D is undetermined. V lost 1 base, J lost 11 bases, and 14 bases lay in between. The CDR3 sequence is 12 residues long. CDR1 and CDR2 (germline): DFQATT, SNEGSKA (reference sequence). The CDR3 loop reads CSARVVGMRAFF. The CDR3 DNA sequence: TGCAGTGCTAGAGTTGTGGGAATGCGGGCTTTCTTT.

In the case of this clonotype: One end of the junction fails to match germline, which may point to a read error. The chain carries TRBV7-8 and TRBJ2-1; 7 bases map to TRBD2. Germline V gives CDR1 SGHVS, CDR2 FQNEAQ. The CDR3 runs 15 residues. Written as DNA, the CDR3 is TGCGCCAGCAGCCCAAGAATGGCGGGGGTGGGTGAGCAGTTCTTC. It encodes CASSPRMAGVGEQFF.

The rearrangement joins TRBV29-1 to TRBJ1-1; D is unresolved. V lost 3 bases and J lost 4, with 21 bases in between. Germline V gene sequence: CDR1 SQVTM, CDR2 ANQGSEA. The CDR3 totals 16 residues. The CDR3 region has the DNA TGCAGCGTTGATCCCATTTTGGCGCGCAAGAGCACTGAAGCTTTCTTT. It is translated as CSVDPILARKSTEAFF.

This rearrangement joins TRBV7-2 to TRBJ2-5; D possibly uses TRBD1 or TRBD2 (8 bases each). Germline V gene sequence: CDR1 SGHTA, CDR2 FQGNSA. Trimming cost V 1 base and J 7 bases, with 16 bases left between them. The CDR3 totals 15 residues. CDR3 nucleotides: TGTGCCAGCAGCTTAGGCCAGGGGGCGGGAGGGACCCAGTACTTC. Translating it yields CASSLGQGAGGTQYF.

The chain links TRBV5-1 to TRBJ2-5; TRBD1 aligns across 9 bases. The germline CDR1 and CDR2 sequences are SGHRS and YFSETQ. The CDR3 spans 14 residues. After removal of 3 bases from V and 4 bases from J, the junction contained 4 bases not matched to a gene. The chain's CDR3 is CASSSGQGPETQYF. DNA of the CDR3: TGCGCCAGCAGCTCCGGACAGGGGCCAGAGACCCAGTACTTC.

The genes are TRBV7-9 and TRBJ2-7; D is possibly TRBD2 (8 bases). The CDR3 loop spans 17 amino acids. V lost 1 base and J 0 bases, leaving 16 bases between the germline ends. Germline V gene sequence: CDR1 SEHNR, CDR2 FQNEAQ (reference sequence). CDR3 DNA sequence: TGTGCCAGCAGCTTAGGCTTACAGGGGACTAGCTCCTACGAGCAGTACTTC. It translates to CASSLGLQGTSSYEQYF.

The chain employs TRBV10-3 and TRBJ1-5; 9 nucleotides match TRBD1. The CDR3 has 14 residues. The J segment lost 3 bases and the V segment lost 6 bases, leaving 3 bases of the junction unmatched. Germline lookup yields CDR1 ENHRY and CDR2 SYGVKD. CDR3 sequence: CAISGQGYNQPQHF. The CDR3 DNA follows: TGTGCCATCAGCGGACAGGGGTACAATCAGCCCCAGCATTTT.

The chain has TRBV5-4 and TRBJ2-3; 9 bases are shared with TRBD2. V dropped 4 bases and J dropped 6; count of bases not matched to a gene: 9. From germline, CDR1 is SGHNT and CDR2 YYREEE (reference sequence). The CDR3 runs 15 residues. DNA of the CDR3: TGTGCCAGCAGCCCCAATAGCGGGGGTGTGGATACGCAGTATTTT. Protein product: CASSPNSGGVDTQYF.

The chain joins TRBV24-1 to TRBJ2-1, with 8 positions matching TRBD2. The CDR3 has 13 residues. The germline CDR1 and CDR2 sequences are KGHDR and SFDVKD. The V gene end was trimmed by 9 bases and the J gene end by 9 bases; junction bases not matched to a gene: 9. As DNA, the CDR3 is TGTGCCACCGACTCGGGACTAGGGTTTGAGCAGTTCTTC. Translation: CATDSGLGFEQFF.